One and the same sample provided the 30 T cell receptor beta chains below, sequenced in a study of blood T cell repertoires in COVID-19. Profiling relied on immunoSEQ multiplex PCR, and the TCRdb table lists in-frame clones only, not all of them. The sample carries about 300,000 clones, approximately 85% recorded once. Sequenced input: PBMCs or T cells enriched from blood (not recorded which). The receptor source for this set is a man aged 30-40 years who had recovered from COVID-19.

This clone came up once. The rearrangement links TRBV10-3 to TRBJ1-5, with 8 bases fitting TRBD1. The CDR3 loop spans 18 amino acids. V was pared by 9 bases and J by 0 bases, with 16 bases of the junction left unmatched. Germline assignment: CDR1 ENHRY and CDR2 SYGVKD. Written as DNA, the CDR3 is TGTGCCATAAGACGAGGGGGGACAGGAAAGTATAGCAATCAGCCCCAGCATTTT. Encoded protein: CAIRRGGTGKYSNQPQHF.

This CDR3 is CASRRTSGSSNEQFF. Here the CDR3 DNA reads TGTGCCAGCAGAAGGACTAGCGGTTCTTCCAATGAGCAGTTCTTC. The chain recombines TRBV6-6 with TRBJ2-1, with TRBD2 identical over 10 bases. J gave up 6 bases and V 6 bases, and 8 bases lay outside the gene matches. CDR1 is MNHNY, CDR2 SVGAGI, per germline (reference sequence). CDR3 length equals 15 residues.

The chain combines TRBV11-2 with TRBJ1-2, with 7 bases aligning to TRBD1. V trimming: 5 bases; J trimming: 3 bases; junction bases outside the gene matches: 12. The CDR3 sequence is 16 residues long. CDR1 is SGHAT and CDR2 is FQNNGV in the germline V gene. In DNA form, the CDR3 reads TGTGCCAGCAGCGAAGAAGGTGAGGGGGCGGACTATGGCTACACCTTC. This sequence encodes CASSEEGEGADYGYTF.

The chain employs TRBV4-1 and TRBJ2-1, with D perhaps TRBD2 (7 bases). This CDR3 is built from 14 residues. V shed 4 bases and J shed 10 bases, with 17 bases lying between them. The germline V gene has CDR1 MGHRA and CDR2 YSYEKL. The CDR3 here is CASSRGGGAEEQFF. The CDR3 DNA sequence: TGCGCCAGCAGCCGAGGAGGGGGGGCCGAGGAGCAGTTCTTC.

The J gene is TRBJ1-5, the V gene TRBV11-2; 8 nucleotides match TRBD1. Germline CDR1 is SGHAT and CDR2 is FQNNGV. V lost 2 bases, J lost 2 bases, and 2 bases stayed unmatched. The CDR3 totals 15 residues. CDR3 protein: CASSLLDRGNQPQHF. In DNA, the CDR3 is TGTGCCAGCAGCTTATTGGACAGGGGCAATCAGCCCCAGCATTTT.

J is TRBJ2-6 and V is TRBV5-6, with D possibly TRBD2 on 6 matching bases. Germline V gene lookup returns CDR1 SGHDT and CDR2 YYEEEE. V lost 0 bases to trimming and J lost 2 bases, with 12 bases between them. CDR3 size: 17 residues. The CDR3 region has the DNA TGTGCCAGCAGCTTGGGCGGAGGGATGCCTGGGGCCAACGTCCTGACTTTC. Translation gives CASSLGGGMPGANVLTF. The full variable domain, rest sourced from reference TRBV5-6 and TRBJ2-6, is DAGVTQSPTHLIKTRGQQVTLRCSPKSGHDTVSWYQQALGQGPQFIFQYYEEEERQRGNFPDRFSGHQFPNYSSELNVNALLLGDSALYLCASSLGGGMPGANVLTFGAGSRLTVL.

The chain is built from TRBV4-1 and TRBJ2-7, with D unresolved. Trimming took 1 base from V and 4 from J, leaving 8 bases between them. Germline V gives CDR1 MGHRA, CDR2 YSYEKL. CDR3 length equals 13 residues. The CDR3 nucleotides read TGCGCCAGCAGCCAAGGTCTTTCTTACGAGCAGTACTTC. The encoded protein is CASSQGLSYEQYF.

In DNA, the CDR3 is TGTGCCAGCAGTGTTTATGGACAGGGCCAAGCTTTCTTT. Protein: CASSVYGQGQAFF. This chain connects TRBV25-1 to TRBJ1-1; 8 positions match TRBD1. The CDR3 has 13 residues. J lost 9 bases, V lost 4 bases, and 7 bases had no gene match. Germline V gene lookup returns CDR1 MGHDK and CDR2 SYGVNS.

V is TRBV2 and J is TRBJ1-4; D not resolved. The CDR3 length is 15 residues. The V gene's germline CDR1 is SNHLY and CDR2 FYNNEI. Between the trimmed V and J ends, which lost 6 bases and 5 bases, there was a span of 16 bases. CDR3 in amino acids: CASRREGLSNEKLFF. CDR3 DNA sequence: TGTGCCAGCAGACGGGAAGGGCTCTCGAATGAAAAACTGTTTTTT. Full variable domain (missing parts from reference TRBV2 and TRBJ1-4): EPEVTQTPSHQVTQMGQEVILRCVPISNHLYFYWYRQILGQKVEFLVSFYNNEISEKSEIFDDQFSVERPDGSNFTLKIRSTKLEDSAMYFCASRREGLSNEKLFFGSGTQLSVL.

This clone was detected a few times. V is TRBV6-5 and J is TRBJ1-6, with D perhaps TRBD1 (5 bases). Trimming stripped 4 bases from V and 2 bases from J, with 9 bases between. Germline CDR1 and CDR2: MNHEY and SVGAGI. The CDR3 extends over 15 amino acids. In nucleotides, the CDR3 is TGTGCCAGCAGTTTATCAGGGACCTATAATTCACCCCTCCACTTT. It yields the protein CASSLSGTYNSPLHF.

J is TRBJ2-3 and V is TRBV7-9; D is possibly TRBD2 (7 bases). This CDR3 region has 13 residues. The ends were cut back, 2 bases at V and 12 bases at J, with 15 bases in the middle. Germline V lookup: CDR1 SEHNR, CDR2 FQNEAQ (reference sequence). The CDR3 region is CASSLSNGGPQYF. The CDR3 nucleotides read TGTGCCAGCAGCTTATCAAACGGGGGGCCTCAGTATTTT.

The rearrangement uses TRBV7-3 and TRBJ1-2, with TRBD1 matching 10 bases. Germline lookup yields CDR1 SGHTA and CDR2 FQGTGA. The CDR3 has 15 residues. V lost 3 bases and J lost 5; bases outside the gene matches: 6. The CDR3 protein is CASSLGQGSLYGYTF. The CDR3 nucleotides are TGTGCCAGCAGCTTGGGACAGGGGTCTCTTTATGGCTACACCTTC. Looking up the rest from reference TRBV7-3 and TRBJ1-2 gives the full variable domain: GAGVSQTPSNKVTEKGKYVELRCDPISGHTALYWYRQSLGQGPEFLIYFQGTGAADDSGLPNDRFFAVRPEGSVSTLKIQRTERGDSAVYLCASSLGQGSLYGYTFGSGTRLTVV.

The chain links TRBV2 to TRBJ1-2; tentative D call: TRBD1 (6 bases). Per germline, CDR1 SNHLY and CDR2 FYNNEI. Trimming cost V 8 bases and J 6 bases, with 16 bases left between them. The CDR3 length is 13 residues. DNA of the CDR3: TGTGCCAGCGGGGGACAAACTCGGGATGGCTACACCTTC. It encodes CASGGQTRDGYTF.

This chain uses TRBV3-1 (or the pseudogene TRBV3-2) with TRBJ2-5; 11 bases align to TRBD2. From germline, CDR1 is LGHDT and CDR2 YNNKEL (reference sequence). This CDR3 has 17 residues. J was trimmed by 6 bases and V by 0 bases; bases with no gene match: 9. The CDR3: CASSQEHLAGGRKTQYF. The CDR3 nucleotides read TGTGCCAGCAGCCAAGAACACCTAGCGGGAGGACGGAAGACCCAGTACTTC.

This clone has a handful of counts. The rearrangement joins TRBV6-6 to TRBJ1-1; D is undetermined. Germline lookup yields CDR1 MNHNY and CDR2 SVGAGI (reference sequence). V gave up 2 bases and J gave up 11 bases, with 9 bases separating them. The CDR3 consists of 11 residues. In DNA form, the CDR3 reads TGTGCCAGCAGTTACCCCACCCGGGCTTTCTTT. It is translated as CASSYPTRAFF.

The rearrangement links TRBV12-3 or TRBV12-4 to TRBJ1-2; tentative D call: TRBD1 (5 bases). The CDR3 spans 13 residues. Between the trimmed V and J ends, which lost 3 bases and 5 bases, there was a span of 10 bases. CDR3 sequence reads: CASSLSGLYGYTF. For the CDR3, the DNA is TGTGCCAGCAGTTTGTCAGGGCTTTATGGCTACACCTTC.

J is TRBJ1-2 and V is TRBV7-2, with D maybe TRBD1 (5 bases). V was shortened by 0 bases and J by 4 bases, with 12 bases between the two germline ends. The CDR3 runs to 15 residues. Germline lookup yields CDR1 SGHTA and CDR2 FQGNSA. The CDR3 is CASSLAADSLYGYTF. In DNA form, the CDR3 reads TGTGCCAGCAGCTTAGCGGCAGACAGCCTCTATGGCTACACCTTC.

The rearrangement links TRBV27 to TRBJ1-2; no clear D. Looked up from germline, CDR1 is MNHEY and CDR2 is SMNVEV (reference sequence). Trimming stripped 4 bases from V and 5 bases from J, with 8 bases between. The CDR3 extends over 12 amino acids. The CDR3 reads CASSSTGYGYTF. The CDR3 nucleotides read TGTGCCAGCAGTTCCACGGGGTATGGCTACACCTTC.

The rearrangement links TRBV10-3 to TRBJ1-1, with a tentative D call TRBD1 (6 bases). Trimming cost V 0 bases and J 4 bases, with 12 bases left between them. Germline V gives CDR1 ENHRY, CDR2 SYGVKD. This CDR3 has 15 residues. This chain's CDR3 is CAISESVGGPTEAFF. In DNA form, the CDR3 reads TGTGCCATCAGTGAGTCGGTGGGGGGGCCCACTGAAGCTTTCTTT.

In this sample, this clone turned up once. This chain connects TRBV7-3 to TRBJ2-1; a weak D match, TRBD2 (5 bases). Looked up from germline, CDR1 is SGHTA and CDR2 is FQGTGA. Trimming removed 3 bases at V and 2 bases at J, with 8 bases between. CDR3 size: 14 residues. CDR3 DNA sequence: TGTGCCAGCAGCTTCCGAGGGACCTACAATGAGCAGTTCTTC. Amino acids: CASSFRGTYNEQFF.

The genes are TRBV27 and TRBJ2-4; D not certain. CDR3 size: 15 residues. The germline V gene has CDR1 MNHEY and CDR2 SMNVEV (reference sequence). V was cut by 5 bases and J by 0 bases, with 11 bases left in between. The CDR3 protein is CASSPRRLAKNIQYF. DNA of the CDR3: TGTGCCAGCAGTCCCAGAAGACTAGCCAAAAACATTCAGTACTTC.

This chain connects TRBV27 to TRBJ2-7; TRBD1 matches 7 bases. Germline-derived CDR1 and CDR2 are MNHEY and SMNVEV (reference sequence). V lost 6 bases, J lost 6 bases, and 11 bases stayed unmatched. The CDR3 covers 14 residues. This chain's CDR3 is CASRIRQGLGEQYF. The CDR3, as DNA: TGTGCCAGCAGGATCCGACAGGGTCTGGGCGAGCAGTACTTC.

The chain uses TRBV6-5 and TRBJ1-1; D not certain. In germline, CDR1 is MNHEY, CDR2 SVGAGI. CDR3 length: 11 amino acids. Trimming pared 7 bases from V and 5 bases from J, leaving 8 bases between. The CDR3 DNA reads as TGTGCCAGCATGGGAGGGACTGAAGCTTTCTTT. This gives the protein CASMGGTEAFF.

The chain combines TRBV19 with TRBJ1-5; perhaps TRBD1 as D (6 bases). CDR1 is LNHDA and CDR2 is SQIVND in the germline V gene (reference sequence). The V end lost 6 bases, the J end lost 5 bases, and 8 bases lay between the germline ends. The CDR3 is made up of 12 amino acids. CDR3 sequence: CASRPGDQPQHF. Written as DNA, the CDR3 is TGTGCCAGTAGGCCAGGGGATCAGCCCCAGCATTTT.

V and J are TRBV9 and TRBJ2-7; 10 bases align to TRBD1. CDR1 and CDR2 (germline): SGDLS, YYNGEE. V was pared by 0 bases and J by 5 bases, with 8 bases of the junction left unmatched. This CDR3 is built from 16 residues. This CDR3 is CASSVGMGTGVDEQYF. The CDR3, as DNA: TGTGCCAGCAGCGTAGGTATGGGGACAGGGGTAGACGAGCAGTACTTC.

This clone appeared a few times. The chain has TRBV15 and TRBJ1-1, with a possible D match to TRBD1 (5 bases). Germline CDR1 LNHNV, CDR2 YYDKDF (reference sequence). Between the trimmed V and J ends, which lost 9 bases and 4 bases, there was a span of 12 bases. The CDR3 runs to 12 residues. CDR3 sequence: CATSDTGTEAFF. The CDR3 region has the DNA TGTGCCACGAGCGATACAGGCACTGAAGCTTTCTTT.

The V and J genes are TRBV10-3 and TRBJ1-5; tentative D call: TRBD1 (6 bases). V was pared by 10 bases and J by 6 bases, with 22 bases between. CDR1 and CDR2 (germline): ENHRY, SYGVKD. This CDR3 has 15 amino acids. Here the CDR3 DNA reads TGTGCCACCCGAGCGAGGGACACGGATACTCAGCCCCAGCATTTT. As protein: CATRARDTDTQPQHF.

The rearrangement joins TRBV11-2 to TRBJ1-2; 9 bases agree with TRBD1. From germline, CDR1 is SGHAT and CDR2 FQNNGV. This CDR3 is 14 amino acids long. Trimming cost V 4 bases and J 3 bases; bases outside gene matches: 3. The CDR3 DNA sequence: TGTGCCAGCAGCTCACGGGACAGGGACTATGGCTACACCTTC. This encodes CASSSRDRDYGYTF. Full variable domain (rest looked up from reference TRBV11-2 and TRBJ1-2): EAGVAQSPRYKIIEKRQSVAFWCNPISGHATLYWYQQILGQGPKLLIQFQNNGVVDDSQLPKDRFSAERLKGVDSTLKIQPAKLEDSAVYLCASSSRDRDYGYTFGSGTRLTVV.

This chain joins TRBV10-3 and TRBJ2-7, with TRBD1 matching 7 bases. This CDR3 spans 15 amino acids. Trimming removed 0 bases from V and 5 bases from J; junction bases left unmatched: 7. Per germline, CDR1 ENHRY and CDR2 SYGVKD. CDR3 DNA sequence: TGTGCCATCAGTGAGTCGTTACGGCAGGGGGACGAGCAGTACTTC. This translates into CAISESLRQGDEQYF.

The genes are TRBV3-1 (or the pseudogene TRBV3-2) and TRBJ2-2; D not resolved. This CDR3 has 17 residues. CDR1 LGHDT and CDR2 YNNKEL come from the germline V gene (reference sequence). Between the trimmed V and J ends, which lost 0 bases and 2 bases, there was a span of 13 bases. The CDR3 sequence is CASSQDLPLSNTGELFF. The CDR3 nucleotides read TGTGCCAGCAGCCAAGATCTTCCACTCTCAAACACCGGGGAGCTGTTTTTT.